The 23 T cell receptor beta chains below were found in one sample sequenced in a study of blood T cell repertoires in COVID-19. Profiling relied on immunoSEQ multiplex PCR, and the TCRdb table lists in-frame clones only, not all of them. The data show about 19,000 clones, with approximately 83% seen just once and roughly 5.5% held by the top ten. Sequences were obtained from peripheral blood. These receptors originate from a human donor in a cohort sampled during active COVID-19.

The chain carries TRBV28 and TRBJ1-2; D is possibly TRBD1 (6 bases). The CDR3 is made up of 12 amino acids. V was shortened by 8 bases and J by 7 bases, with 14 bases between the two germline ends. CDR1 is MDHEN and CDR2 is SYDVKM in the germline V gene. CDR3 protein: CASESGVGGYTF. As DNA, the CDR3 is TGTGCCAGCGAGTCAGGGGTAGGTGGCTACACCTTC.

The chain carries TRBV2 and TRBJ2-1; 9 nucleotides match TRBD2. With V trimmed by 9 bases and J by 7 bases, 13 bases remained unmatched. Looked up from germline, CDR1 is SNHLY and CDR2 is FYNNEI. CDR3 length equals 15 residues. The CDR3 region has the DNA TGTGCCAGGTGGGGTGGCGGGAGGGCCGGGAATGAGCAGTTCTTC. Protein sequence: CARWGGGRAGNEQFF. Variable domain in full (rest from reference TRBV2 and TRBJ2-1): EPEVTQTPSHQVTQMGQEVILRCVPISNHLYFYWYRQILGQKVEFLVSFYNNEISEKSEIFDDQFSVERPDGSNFTLKIRSTKLEDSAMYFCARWGGGRAGNEQFFGPGTRLTVL.

This clone occurred a few times. The same CDR3 can be traced to other DNA sequences in this sample. The chain links TRBV7-9 to TRBJ1-2; D is perhaps TRBD1 (6 bases). Trimming took 0 bases from V and 4 from J, leaving 9 bases between them. The CDR3 has 14 residues. CDR1 is SEHNR, CDR2 FQNEAQ, per germline (reference sequence). For the CDR3, the DNA is TGTGCCAGCAGCTTAGCCGGGACAACCTATGGCTACACCTTC. Protein sequence: CASSLAGTTYGYTF.

The chain joins TRBV28 to TRBJ2-7, with TRBD2 matching over 8 bases. The CDR3 has 15 amino acids. Per germline, CDR1 MDHEN and CDR2 SYDVKM. After removal of 2 bases from V and 3 bases from J, the junction contained 6 bases not matched to a gene. CDR3 residues: CASSLRAGGLYEQYF. CDR3 in DNA: TGTGCCAGCAGTTTAAGGGCGGGAGGCCTCTACGAGCAGTACTTC.

CDR3 in DNA: TGTGCCAGCAGCCCTACAGATTTTAAATACACCTTC. Its translation is CASSPTDFKYTF. The gene calls are TRBV2 and TRBJ1-2; no clear D. The CDR3 totals 12 residues. Germline assignment: CDR1 SNHLY and CDR2 FYNNEI. The germline V and J ends were trimmed by 6 bases and 11 bases, with 16 bases remaining between them.

This clone was recorded only once. The chain employs TRBV28 and TRBJ2-7; possible D gene TRBD2, 6 bases. Germline values: CDR1 MDHEN, CDR2 SYDVKM. The CDR3 is made up of 14 amino acids. With 6 bases removed from V and 3 bases from J, the gap between germline ends came to 15 bases. The CDR3 DNA reads TGTGCCAGCAGCCCACCGGTGGGAGGCTACGAGCAGTACTTC. Protein: CASSPPVGGYEQYF.

The gene calls are TRBV6-1 and TRBJ2-7; 11 positions match TRBD1. In germline, CDR1 is MNHNS, CDR2 SASEGT. CDR3 length equals 16 residues. J was trimmed by 2 bases and V by 3 bases; bases with no gene match: 6. The CDR3: CASSEHPGQGAYEQYF. DNA for the CDR3: TGTGCCAGCAGTGAGCACCCGGGACAGGGGGCCTACGAGCAGTACTTC.

In its sample, this clone was seen once. The chain combines TRBV6-4 with TRBJ2-1, with D hard to call. From germline, CDR1 is MRHNA and CDR2 SNTAGT. The CDR3 loop spans 14 amino acids. Trimming took off 5 bases at V and 13 bases at J, with 21 bases between the two ends. The CDR3 loop is CASSPLVDSSGQFF. CDR3 coding DNA: TGTGCCAGCAGTCCGCTAGTAGACTCGTCGGGTCAGTTCTTC.

This clone was seen once. This chain uses TRBV5-6 with TRBJ1-5; TRBD1 is a possible D gene (6 bases). CDR3 length: 16 residues. The germline V and J ends were trimmed by 1 base and 1 base, with 12 bases remaining between them. CDR1 is SGHDT, CDR2 YYEEEE, per germline. The CDR3 DNA follows: TGTGCCAGCAGCTTGTCAGGGGTGGGAAGCAATCAGCCCCAGCATTTT. Its translation is CASSLSGVGSNQPQHF. Using reference TRBV5-6 and TRBJ1-5 for the parts outside the CDR3, the full variable domain is DAGVTQSPTHLIKTRGQQVTLRCSPKSGHDTVSWYQQALGQGPQFIFQYYEEEERQRGNFPDRFSGHQFPNYSSELNVNALLLGDSALYLCASSLSGVGSNQPQHFGDGTRLSIL.

The chain couples TRBV4-2 to TRBJ2-3, with 10 bases identical to TRBD2. CDR1 and CDR2 from the germline V gene are LGHNA and YNFKEQ. With V trimmed by 1 base and J by 7 bases, 11 bases remained unmatched. The CDR3 consists of 17 residues. The CDR3 bases are TGTGCCAGCAGCCAAGGGGAGGCCGGGACTAGCGTGAATACGCAGTATTTT. Its protein is CASSQGEAGTSVNTQYF.

The J gene is TRBJ2-1, the V gene TRBV1; no DNA check was done on the table's D call, TRBD2. TRBV1 is given as a pseudogene. This CDR3 has 20 amino acids. The CDR3 coding sequence is TGCACCCTCTGGAGAAGTAGCGGGAGATTCTCGTCCCGGGGGGGGAATGAGCAGTTCTTC. Its protein product is CTLWRSSGRFSSRGGNEQFF.

The CDR3 sequence: CASSPRTGINEKLFF. The CDR3 DNA reads TGTGCCAGCTCACCACGGACAGGGATTAATGAAAAACTGTTTTTT. V gene TRBV18 combines with J gene TRBJ1-4, with 8 bases that match TRBD1. The germline V gene has CDR1 KGHSH and CDR2 LQKENI. This CDR3 is 15 amino acids long. Trimming at V came to 1 base and at J to 4 bases, leaving 2 bases not matched to a gene.

The chain employs TRBV10-3 and TRBJ2-1, with 8 bases aligning to TRBD1. After removal of 6 bases from V and 1 base from J, the junction contained 5 bases not matched to a gene. Per the germline V gene, CDR1 is ENHRY and CDR2 is SYGVKD. The CDR3 extends over 15 amino acids. The DNA of the CDR3 is TGTGCCATCAGAAAGGACAGGGTGTCCTACAATGAGCAGTTCTTC. The encoded protein is CAIRKDRVSYNEQFF.

This chain links TRBV30 with TRBJ1-1; D is undetermined. CDR1 and CDR2 from the germline V gene are GTSNPN and SVGIG (reference sequence). V was shortened by 3 bases and J by 0 bases, with 11 bases between the two germline ends. The CDR3 spans 14 residues. As DNA, the CDR3 is TGTGCCTGGAGCCTAATTACCTTGAACACTGAAGCTTTCTTT. It translates to CAWSLITLNTEAFF.

The chain links TRBV6-4 to TRBJ2-1; 7 nucleotides match TRBD2. Germline CDR1 MRHNA, CDR2 SNTAGT. V lost 6 bases and J lost 6; bases outside the gene matches: 11. The CDR3 totals 15 residues. CDR3 region: CASSAVGGEGNEQFF. CDR3 nucleotides: TGTGCCAGCAGCGCTGTTGGGGGGGAGGGCAATGAGCAGTTCTTC.

The chain has TRBV9 and TRBJ2-5, with TRBD2 identical over 10 bases. The CDR3 length is 16 residues. The V gene's germline CDR1 is SGDLS and CDR2 YYNGEE. Germline trimming cut 0 bases from V and 5 bases from J; bases unmatched to any gene: 7. CDR3 sequence reads: CASSVASGRGGETQYF. Here the CDR3 DNA reads TGTGCCAGCAGCGTAGCGAGCGGGAGGGGCGGGGAGACCCAGTACTTC.

This clone has only one observation. The rearrangement joins TRBV19 to TRBJ2-7; 9 bases are shared with TRBD1. Germline V gene lookup returns CDR1 LNHDA and CDR2 SQIVND (reference sequence). The ends lost 7 bases at V and 2 bases at J; junction bases unmatched: 6. The CDR3 covers 14 residues. Written as DNA, the CDR3 is TGTGCCAGTAAACGGGACAGGGTGGCCTACGAGCAGTACTTC. It translates to CASKRDRVAYEQYF.

The chain joins TRBV27 to TRBJ1-4; possible D gene TRBD1, 6 bases. Per germline, CDR1 MNHEY and CDR2 SMNVEV (reference sequence). V lost 2 bases, J lost 0 bases, and 16 bases lay in between. The CDR3 has 18 amino acids. CDR3 bases: TGTGCCAGCAGTTTAAGGGGGGGTGGATTTGCAACTAATGAAAAACTGTTTTTT. As protein: CASSLRGGGFATNEKLFF.

This clone is judged medium-sized. This chain uses TRBV13 with TRBJ2-7, with 7 nucleotides matching TRBD2. The CDR3 runs to 14 residues. Unmatched junction bases numbered 7, after V lost 2 bases and J lost 6 bases. Germline assignment: CDR1 PRHDT and CDR2 FYEKMQ (reference sequence). CDR3 coding DNA: TGTGCCAGCAGCTTACGGCGGGAGCTAGCCGAGCAGTACTTC. It encodes CASSLRRELAEQYF.

In regard to this clone: This specimen includes other DNA sequences encoding the same CDR3. The genes are TRBV12-3 or TRBV12-4 and TRBJ2-1, with D possibly being TRBD2 (5 bases). V was pared by 5 bases and J by 3 bases, with 8 bases between. This CDR3 has 13 residues. CDR3 nucleotide sequence: TGTGCCAGCAGTCTCGGGGTCTACAATGAGCAGTTCTTC. Protein: CASSLGVYNEQFF.

The table lists this clone with a count of one. The V and J genes are TRBV6-5 and TRBJ2-7; D gene ambiguous. The CDR3 length is 13 residues. V was clipped by 0 bases and J by 3 bases, with 6 bases between them. Germline V gene sequence: CDR1 MNHEY, CDR2 SVGAGI. Written as DNA, the CDR3 is TGTGCCAGCAGTTACTCATCAAACTACGAGCAGTACTTC. Its translation: CASSYSSNYEQYF.

The chain has TRBV6-5 and TRBJ1-1; no reliable D call. V lost 2 bases and J 10 bases, leaving 8 bases between the germline ends. The CDR3 extends over 11 amino acids. Germline-derived CDR1 and CDR2 are MNHEY and SVGAGI. For the CDR3, the DNA is TGTGCCAGCAGTTACGGATCGGGAGCTTTCTTT. Protein: CASSYGSGAFF.

The V gene is TRBV4-3, the J gene TRBJ1-1; 8 bases line up with TRBD1. The germline CDR1 and CDR2 sequences are LGHNA and YSLEER. Trimming removed 0 bases from V and 4 bases from J; junction bases left unmatched: 13. The CDR3 consists of 18 residues. Here the CDR3 DNA reads TGCGCCAGCAGCCAAGATACGGCTGGACAGGGCCCGAGCACTGAAGCTTTCTTT. Protein: CASSQDTAGQGPSTEAFF.